The T cell receptor (beta chain) described here comes from a study of cytomegalovirus exposure and HLA in healthy donors (dated by TCRdb to between 2016 and 2019). Context from the whole study: According to an earlier analysis of 587 of the donors, 200 million or so T cells yielded 95 million to 140 million unique TCR beta sequences and 276 Gb of sequence data. HLA typing included class I and class II loci at four-digit resolution. Typing coverage differed by locus: A, B, C, DRB1 and DQB1 were typed in about 629-630 donors, DQA1 in 500 to 550, DPA1 in some 570, and DPB1 in roughly 450. Four or five DR-DQ haplotypes were handled as single units for association and clustering because linkage in the cohort was strong. The study combined high-throughput TCR immunosequencing, statistical association of individual TCRs with disease status, and machine learning to predict cytomegalovirus infection status. Of the 350 to 450 genotyped donors, approximately 82% fell in the genetic ancestry cluster associated with self-reported Caucasian donors. An early release that covered roughly 600 HLA-typed donors contained around 300 gigabases of sequencing data and tens of millions of unique TCR sequences. Rather than drawing on any new phenotypic data, the later analysis identified candidate immune exposures from TCR beta sequences and the way those sequences occurred across donors. A later genetic analysis used genome-wide SNP genotypes for 398 of the 666 donors, treating that subset as a discovery cohort. All discovery cohort repertoires had been generated using a single sequencing platform. Among some 410 genotyped donors of the cohort, an average of about 240,000 unique TCR beta nucleotide sequences was sequenced per donor, of which roughly 17% were non-productive. The T cell repertoires of 700 or so subjects were profiled by immunosequencing and related to cytomegalovirus serostatus. To decide whether each TCR beta V gene segment behaved as functional or pseudogenic, an earlier analysis of some 600 of the donors relied on high-throughput TCR beta sequencing. The study aimed to test whether cataloging public T cell receptors could reveal signatures of past pathogen exposure. A separate validation cohort of some 130 different subjects was used in addition to the approximately 700-subject first cohort. In a later analysis, previously published TCR beta repertoires from several hundred donors were re-analyzed and high-resolution HLA genotyping was added so that TCR occurrence patterns could be studied. Donor age, sex, ethnicity and CMV serostatus were compiled together with the repertoire data.

The cohort was made up of around 720 healthy bone marrow donors. At the time of sampling, every cohort member was nominally healthy, though immune exposures that went unrecorded were likely present. The donor tested CMV seronegative, placing the donor among the 300 to 400 seronegative members of the cohort. Every donor gave a peripheral blood sample, and the peripheral blood mononuclear cells from that sample were used for TCR beta sequencing. Genomic DNA extraction from the blood cell samples was performed with the Qiagen DNeasy Blood Extraction Kit. The library came from the immunoSEQ multiplex PCR assay. For the multiplex PCR, a mixture combining 60 forward primers for TCR Vbeta segments and 13 reverse primers for TCR Jbeta segments was used. The CDR3 region of rearranged TCR beta genes was amplified from genomic DNA by a multiplex PCR assay. The amplified TCR beta libraries were sequenced on the Illumina HiSeq System as 87-base-pair reads. The authors processed their data as follows. Across the 600 to 700 repertoires, a later analysis counted 80 million or so unique TCR beta chains, 8.5 million to 12 million of which were shared by at least two donors. To remove PCR and sequencing errors, raw reads were error-corrected and collapsed into unique sequences using a nearest-neighbor algorithm that merged closely related sequences. To assign V, D and J gene segments, CDR3 sequences were aligned to IMGT reference sequences. Each retained sequence needed at least a six-nucleotide match to both a V gene segment and a J gene segment. Rearrangements were called productive when the CDR3 lacked stop codons and stayed in frame with V and J; all others were non-productive. Following IMGT convention, CDR3 was defined as the stretch from the second conserved V-encoded cysteine to the conserved J-encoded phenylalanine. The earlier analysis of about 590 of the donors excluded sequences that lacked an unambiguous match to a single V gene segment. In an earlier analysis of around 590 of the donors, a V segment was called functional when productive rearrangements were above 56.7%, and segregating when the standard deviation between donors exceeded 5%. A statistical classification framework was built to diagnose cytomegalovirus status from the catalog of TCR beta chain sequences. V and J gene assignment, in a later analysis, came from comparing TCR nucleotide sequences with IMGT/GENE-DB human TR gene sequences. The TCRdist pipeline was used in a later analysis to assign CDR3 sequences and most-parsimonious VDJ recombination scenarios. In a later analysis, each TCR beta chain was defined by its CDR3 amino acid sequence together with its V-gene family, and reads lacking a unique V-gene family were excluded. In a later analysis, nearly 600 highly shared, low-generation-probability nucleotide sequences were removed to address suspected cross-contamination and a sequencing artifact. In a later analysis, a clonal expansion index was calculated for each public chain from normalized within-repertoire ranks of inferred template counts. In a later analysis, generation probabilities were computed using a VDJ recombination model fitted to out-of-frame rearrangements, and the results were checked against IGoR. In a later analysis, hypergeometric tests were used to score TCR-TCR, TCR-HLA and TCR-CMV co-occurrence, with a repertoire-size bias correction applied to TCR pairs. In a later analysis, false discovery rates were estimated by permuting HLA or CMV assignments 20 times. In a later analysis, co-occurring TCRs were grouped using DBSCAN, and TCRdist sequence similarity was added for clustering within HLA-allele-positive subsets. Repertoires with fewer than 30,000 or more than 120,000 public chains were left out of co-occurrence clustering, as were several repertoires with anomalous nucleotide sharing. As stored in TCRdb, this immuneACCESS dataset retains in-frame rearrangements with V and J assigned. A fraction of the clones does not appear; measured against another copy, unresolved V genes explain less than half of the discrepancy, and the remainder lacks a known reason. D and trimming were read from the DNA, whereas the V and J calls and clone size are those reported in that table. The table held for this sample gives just over 150,000 clones. 2.1% of the sample is held by the ten biggest clonotypes.

For this chain, trimming is 5 bases at the V end and 7 bases at the J end, and the number of junction bases without a gene match is 12. The CDR3, from cysteine to phenylalanine, totals 16 residues. The entry retains the CDR3 DNA only, 48 bases that are in frame from base 1. CDR1 SGHNT and CDR2 YENEEA were looked up in the germline V gene. In the case of this clone: Its antigen specificity is not known.

Broader findings and caveats from the paper: HLA typing was unavailable for some donors at each locus, so association tests used only the typed subset. A few of the identified cytomegalovirus-associated TCR beta chains were confirmed in vitro to be specific for cytomegalovirus antigens. A later analysis found that most CMV-associated TCR beta chains appeared HLA-restricted, with HLA associations seemingly driven largely by CMV exposure. Only TCR beta chains were sequenced in this cohort, and the absence of alpha or paired-chain data limited detectable features. When HLA alleles, especially DR and DQ, strongly co-occurred, TCR associations were difficult to assign to individual alleles. The classifier was reported to diagnose cytomegalovirus status with high specificity and sensitivity in both the original and validation cohorts. The earlier analysis of around 600 of the donors excluded roughly 17 rarely observed V segments, including chromosome 9 orphons, because counts were too low. In a later analysis, the rate of TCR association differed among HLA loci, with DRB1 alleles having the most associated TCRs and HLA-C alleles having the fewest. Compared with equally common non-associated chains, HLA-associated TCR beta chains in a later analysis were more clonally expanded and had lower generation probabilities. A cluster of highly shared sequence variants was judged likely to represent a technical artifact of the sequencing pipeline. V-gene and J-gene trimming of TCR beta chains was associated with a missense DCLRE1C variant in a later genetic analysis, and the association was replicated in an independent cohort. An earlier analysis of 587 of the donors showed that most TCR beta V segments appeared in productive rearrangements either about 87% or about 30% of the time, which broadly matched IMGT annotations. The only immune exposure information available for the cohort was CMV serostatus. The presence/absence analyses assumed that sequencing depth was roughly uniform across donors, and that assumption may not be true. The study gave a list of 150 to 200 TCR beta chains associated with cytomegalovirus. A further reported finding was that TCR beta sequences accurately predicted the HLA-A and HLA-B alleles for most subjects in the first cohort. A later analysis associated 16,951 TCR beta sequences with specific HLA alleles at a false discovery rate of 0.05. It was suggested by the authors that the approach could potentially be generalized to other disease states and immunological phenotypes. Several of the top co-occurrence clusters appeared to be linked to parvovirus B19, influenza, CMV and Epstein-Barr virus, according to a later analysis. Compared with the 666-donor mean, donors in an Asian-associated ancestry cluster had fewer N-insertions in productive TCRs, according to a later genetic analysis. Correlated functional status among segregating V segments might be attributable to linkage disequilibrium, but an unknown experimental factor could not be ruled out. Across donors, most TCR sequences were observed very rarely, whereas some public TCRs were present in many individuals. The 87-base-pair reads could not distinguish some IMGT-functional V segments, including TRBV6-2 and TRBV6-3, so those segments were excluded.

This clonotype was sampled from a man aged 25 to 40 in good health and CMV-seronegative. The sample consisted of PBMCs. The rearranged chain carries TRBV11-3 and TRBJ2-1; a stretch of 9 junction bases matches TRBD2. The nucleotides read TGTGCCAGCAGCCCCTCCCTTATGAGCGGGAGGAATGAGCAGTTCTTC. Protein translation: CASSPSLMSGRNEQFF.